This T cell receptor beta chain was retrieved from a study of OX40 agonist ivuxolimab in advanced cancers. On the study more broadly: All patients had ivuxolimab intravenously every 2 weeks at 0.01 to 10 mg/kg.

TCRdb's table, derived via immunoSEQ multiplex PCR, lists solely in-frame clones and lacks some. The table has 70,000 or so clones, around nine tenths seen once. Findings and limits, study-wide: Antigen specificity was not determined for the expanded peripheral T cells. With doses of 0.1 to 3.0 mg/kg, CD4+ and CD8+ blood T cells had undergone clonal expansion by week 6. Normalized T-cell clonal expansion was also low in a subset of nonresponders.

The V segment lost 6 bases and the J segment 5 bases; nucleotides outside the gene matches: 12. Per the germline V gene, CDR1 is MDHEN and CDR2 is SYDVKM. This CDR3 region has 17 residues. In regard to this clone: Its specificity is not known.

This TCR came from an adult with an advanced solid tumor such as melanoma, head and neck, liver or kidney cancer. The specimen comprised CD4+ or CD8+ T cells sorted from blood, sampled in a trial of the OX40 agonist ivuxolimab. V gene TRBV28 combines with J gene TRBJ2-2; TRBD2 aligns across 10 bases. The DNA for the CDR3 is TGTGCCAGCAGGGGACGAGCGGGAGGGCCGAGGACCGGGGAGCTGTTTTTT. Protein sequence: CASRGRAGGPRTGELFF.